This T cell receptor beta chain is from a study of blood T cell repertoires in COVID-19. Looking at the study overall: Nucleic acid was either cDNA or gDNA, and it came from T cells, B-cell-depleted T cells, or PBMCs.

Only in-frame clones appear in the TCRdb table, and some are missing; sequencing was by immunoSEQ multiplex PCR. Of about 70,000 clones listed, roughly 89% are singletons. The germline CDR1 and CDR2 sequences are SGHDT and YYEEEE. The V and J ends lost 2 bases and 4 bases respectively, with 9 bases between them. The CDR3 runs to 13 residues. Sample: peripheral blood. This receptor was taken from a human donor in a cohort sampled during active COVID-19. This chain uses TRBV5-6 with TRBJ1-1, with no clear D. CDR3 sequence (DNA): TGTGCCAGCAGCTTCGGTCCGAGCACTGAAGCTTTCTTT. Amino acids: CASSFGPSTEAFF.